This TCR beta chain was sequenced during a study of T cell changes during pregnancy in multiple sclerosis. This CDR3 has 13 residues. V shed 3 bases, J shed 2 bases, and the junction held 1 base outside the gene matches. CDR1 SGHNT and CDR2 YYREEE come from the germline V gene (reference sequence). The assay was immunoSEQ multiplex PCR, and TCRdb's table has in-frame clones only and misses some. The repertoire holds roughly 72,000 clones, with 94% as singletons. The source of this sequence is a female donor with multiple sclerosis, enrolled in a pregnancy study. The specimen comprised CD4+ T cells from peripheral blood mononuclear cells, sampled after pregnancy. The gene calls are TRBV5-4 and TRBJ2-5; 7 nucleotides match TRBD1. CDR3: CASSSGQQETQYF. The CDR3 DNA reads as TGTGCCAGCAGCTCGGGACAGCAAGAGACCCAGTACTTC.